This T cell receptor beta chain stems from a study of shared clonotypes between healthy human individuals. Among the donors, all were Caucasian adults who lived in Nashville, Tennessee. Each replicate PCR on the sorted subsets used about 220 ng DNA (roughly 27,000 T cell genomes). Profiling relied on immunoSEQ multiplex PCR, and the TCRdb table lists in-frame clones only, not all of them. The profile shows about 1 million clones, 60% to 80% of them singletons. Per the germline V gene, CDR1 is SGHVS and CDR2 is FQNEAQ. J gave up 0 bases and V 5 bases, and 8 bases lay outside the gene matches. The CDR3 sequence is 17 residues long.

Material: memory CD4+ T cells sorted from blood. Subset given: CD45RA-negative fraction. The sequence was collected from a man in his late teens or twenties in good health. The V and J genes are TRBV7-8 and TRBJ2-2; 8 nucleotides align to TRBD1. The CDR3 sequence: CASSDPPGGANTGELFF. The CDR3, as DNA: TGTGCCAGCAGCGATCCCCCAGGGGGCGCGAACACCGGGGAGCTGTTTTTT.